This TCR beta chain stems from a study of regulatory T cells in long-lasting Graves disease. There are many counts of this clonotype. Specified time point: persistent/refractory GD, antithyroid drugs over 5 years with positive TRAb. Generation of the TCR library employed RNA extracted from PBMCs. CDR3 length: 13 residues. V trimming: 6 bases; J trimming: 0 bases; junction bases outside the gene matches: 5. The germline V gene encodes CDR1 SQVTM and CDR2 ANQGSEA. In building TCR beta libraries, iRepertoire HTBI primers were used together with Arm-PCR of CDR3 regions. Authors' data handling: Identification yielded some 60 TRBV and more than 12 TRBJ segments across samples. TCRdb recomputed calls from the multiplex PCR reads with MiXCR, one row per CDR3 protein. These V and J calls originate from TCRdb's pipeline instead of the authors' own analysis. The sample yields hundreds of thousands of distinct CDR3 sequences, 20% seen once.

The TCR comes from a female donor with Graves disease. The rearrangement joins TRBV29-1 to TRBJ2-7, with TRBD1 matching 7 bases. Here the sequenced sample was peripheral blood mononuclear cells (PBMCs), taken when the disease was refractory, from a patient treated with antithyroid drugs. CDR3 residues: CSVPTGSSYEQYF. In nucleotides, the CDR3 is TGCAGCGTCCCGACAGGGAGCTCCTACGAGCAGTACTTC.